This TCR beta chain was sequenced for a study of blood T cells in healthy people across ages. Study as a whole: Every two T cells gave about one barcoded beta molecule via template switching. Findings and limits, study-wide: Among long-lived donors, naive CD4+ cells were more numerous and diversity higher than in aged donors. Estimated diversity across one million T cells was deemed an underestimate.

For the second PCR, which ran for about 6 to 11 cycles, a sample-barcoded 5' primer and a J-beta primer mix were used. The authors tagged each cDNA molecule using a template-switch adaptor with 12 random nucleotides. TCRdb reprocessed the 5' RACE reads via MiXCR and lists one record per CDR3 protein. This sample has hundreds of thousands of distinct CDR3 sequences, with around 48% found just once. The length of the CDR3 is 15 residues. The germline V gene has CDR1 MNHEY and CDR2 SVGAGI. Trimming took off 6 bases at V and 2 bases at J, with 17 bases between the two ends. This clonotype was counted many times. What it recognizes is unknown.

The chain carries TRBV6-5 and TRBJ2-7, with D hard to call. The sample comprised blood. This sequence was found in a man under 40 in good health. This CDR3 is CASSPGIGPAYEQYF. In DNA form, the CDR3 reads TGTGCCAGCAGCCCCGGCATCGGACCCGCCTACGAGCAGTACTTC.